Presented here are 3 T cell receptor beta chains from one specimen sequenced in a study of T cell responses to AZD1222 COVID-19 vaccine. Repertoires were generated with immunoSEQ multiplex PCR, while TCRdb's copy carries only in-frame clones and drops some. The profile shows roughly 100,000 clones, roughly 90% of them singletons. Sequences were derived from peripheral blood, sampled on day 0 of AZD1222 vaccination. Receptors originate from an adult in good health.

V gene TRBV5-1 combines with J gene TRBJ1-1; TRBD1 matches 7 bases. Per germline, CDR1 SGHRS and CDR2 YFSETQ. V dropped 0 bases and J dropped 12; count of bases not matched to a gene: 5. The CDR3 loop spans 12 amino acids. CDR3 nucleotide sequence: TGCGCCAGCAGCTTGGGACAGGGTAATCCTTTCTTT. Protein sequence: CASSLGQGNPFF.

V usage is TRBV15 and J usage is TRBJ1-5; D is undetermined. The V end lost 0 bases, the J end lost 1 base, and 10 bases lay between the germline ends. Germline CDR1 reads LNHNV; CDR2 reads YYDKDF (reference sequence). CDR3 length: 16 amino acids. The CDR3 here is CATSRDVPGSNQPQHF. The CDR3 nucleotides read TGTGCCACCAGCAGAGATGTACCAGGCAGCAATCAGCCCCAGCATTTT. The whole variable domain, filled in from reference TRBV15 and TRBJ1-5, reads DAMVIQNPRYQVTQFGKPVTLSCSQTLNHNVMYWYQQKSSQAPKLLFHYYDKDFNNEADTPDNFQSRRPNTSFCFLDIRSPGLGDTAMYLCATSRDVPGSNQPQHFGDGTRLSIL.

This sequence joins TRBV5-1 and TRBJ2-7, with 10 bases aligning to TRBD2. The CDR3 has 14 residues. Per germline, CDR1 SGHRS and CDR2 YFSETQ. The ends lost 4 bases at V and 4 bases at J; junction bases unmatched: 5. CDR3 DNA: TGCGCCAGCAGCGCTAGCGGGGGAGAGTACGAGCAGTACTTC. Amino acid sequence: CASSASGGEYEQYF. Looking up the rest from reference TRBV5-1 and TRBJ2-7 gives the full variable domain: KAGVTQTPRYLIKTRGQQVTLSCSPISGHRSVSWYQQTPGQGLQFLFEYFSETQRNKGNFPGRFSGRQFSNSRSEMNVSTLELGDSALYLCASSASGGEYEQYFGPGTRLTVT.